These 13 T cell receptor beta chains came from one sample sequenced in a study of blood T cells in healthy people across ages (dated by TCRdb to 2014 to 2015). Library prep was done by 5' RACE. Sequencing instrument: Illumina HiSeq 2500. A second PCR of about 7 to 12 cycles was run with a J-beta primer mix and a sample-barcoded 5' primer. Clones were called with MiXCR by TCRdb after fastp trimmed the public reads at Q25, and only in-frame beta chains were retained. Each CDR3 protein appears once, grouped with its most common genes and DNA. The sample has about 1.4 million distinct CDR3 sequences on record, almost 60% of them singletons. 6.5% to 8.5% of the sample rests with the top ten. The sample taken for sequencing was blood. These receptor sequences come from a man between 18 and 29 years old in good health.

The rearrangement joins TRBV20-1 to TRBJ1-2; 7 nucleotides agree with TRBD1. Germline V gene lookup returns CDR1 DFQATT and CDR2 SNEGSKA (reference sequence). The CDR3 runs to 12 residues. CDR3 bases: TGCAGCGCCCGGGACAGAGACTATGGCTACACCTTC. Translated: CSARDRDYGYTF.

The CDR3: CASSGTVFYEQYF. The DNA for the CDR3 is TGTGCCAGCAGTGGGACAGTTTTCTACGAGCAGTACTTC. The chain links TRBV6-1 to TRBJ2-7, with D maybe TRBD1 (6 bases). The CDR3 length is 13 residues. The V and J ends lost 4 bases and 3 bases respectively, with 10 bases between them. In germline, CDR1 is MNHNS, CDR2 SASEGT.

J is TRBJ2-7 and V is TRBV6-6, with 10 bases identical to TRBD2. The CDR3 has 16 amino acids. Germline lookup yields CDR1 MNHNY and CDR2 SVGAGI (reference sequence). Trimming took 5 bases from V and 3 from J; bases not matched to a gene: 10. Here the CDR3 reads CASSNPKREGLYEQYF. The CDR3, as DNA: TGTGCCAGCAGTAACCCTAAGCGGGAGGGCCTCTACGAGCAGTACTTC.

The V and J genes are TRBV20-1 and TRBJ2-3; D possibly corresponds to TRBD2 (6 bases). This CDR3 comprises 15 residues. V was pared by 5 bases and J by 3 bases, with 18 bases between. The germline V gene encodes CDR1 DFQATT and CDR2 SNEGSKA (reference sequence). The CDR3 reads CSAPPASETTDTQYF. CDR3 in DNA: TGCAGTGCTCCCCCGGCTAGCGAGACGACAGATACGCAGTATTTT.

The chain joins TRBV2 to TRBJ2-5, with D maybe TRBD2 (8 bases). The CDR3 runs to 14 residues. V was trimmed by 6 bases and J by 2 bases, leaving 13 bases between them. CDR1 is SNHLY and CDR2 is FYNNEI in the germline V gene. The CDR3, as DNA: TGTGCCAGCAGCAGGGGGACTAGACAAGAGACCCAGTACTTC. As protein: CASSRGTRQETQYF.

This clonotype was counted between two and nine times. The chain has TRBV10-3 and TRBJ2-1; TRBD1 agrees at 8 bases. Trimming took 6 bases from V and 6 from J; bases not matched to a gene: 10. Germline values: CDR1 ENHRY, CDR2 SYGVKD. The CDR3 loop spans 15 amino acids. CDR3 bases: TGTGCCATCAGCCTCCGGACAGGGAGATTCAATGAGCAGTTCTTC. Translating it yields CAISLRTGRFNEQFF.

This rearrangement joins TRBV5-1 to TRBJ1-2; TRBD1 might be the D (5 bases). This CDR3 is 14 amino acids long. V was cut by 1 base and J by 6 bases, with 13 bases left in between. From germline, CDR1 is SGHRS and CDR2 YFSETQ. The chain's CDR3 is CASSLSGPLNGYTF. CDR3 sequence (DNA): TGCGCCAGCAGCTTGTCGGGGCCCCTAAATGGCTACACCTTC. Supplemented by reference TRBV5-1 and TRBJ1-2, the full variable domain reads KAGVTQTPRYLIKTRGQQVTLSCSPISGHRSVSWYQQTPGQGLQFLFEYFSETQRNKGNFPGRFSGRQFSNSRSEMNVSTLELGDSALYLCASSLSGPLNGYTFGSGTRLTVV.

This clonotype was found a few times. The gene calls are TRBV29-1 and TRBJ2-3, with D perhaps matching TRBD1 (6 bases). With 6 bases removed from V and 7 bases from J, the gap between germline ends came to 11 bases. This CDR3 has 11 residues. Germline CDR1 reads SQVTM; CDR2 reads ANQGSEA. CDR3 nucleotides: TGCAGCGTCCAAGGGACAAATACGCAGTATTTT. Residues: CSVQGTNTQYF.

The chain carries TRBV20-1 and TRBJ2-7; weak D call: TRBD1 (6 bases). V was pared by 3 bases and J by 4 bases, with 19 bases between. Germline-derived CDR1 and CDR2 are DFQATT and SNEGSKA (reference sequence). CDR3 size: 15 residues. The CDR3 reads CSARDRWQGQYEQYF. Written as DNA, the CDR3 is TGCAGTGCTAGGGACCGTTGGCAGGGACAATACGAGCAGTACTTC.

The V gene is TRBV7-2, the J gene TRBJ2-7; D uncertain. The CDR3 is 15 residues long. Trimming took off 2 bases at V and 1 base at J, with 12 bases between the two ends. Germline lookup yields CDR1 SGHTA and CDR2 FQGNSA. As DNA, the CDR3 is TGTGCCAGCAGCTTATCCGACGAAGGGTCCTACGAGCAGTACTTC. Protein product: CASSLSDEGSYEQYF.

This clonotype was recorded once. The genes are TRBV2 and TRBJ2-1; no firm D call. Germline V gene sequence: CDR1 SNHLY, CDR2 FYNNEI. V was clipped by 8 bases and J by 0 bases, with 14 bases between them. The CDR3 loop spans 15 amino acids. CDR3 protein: CASPVATASYNEQFF. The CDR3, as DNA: TGTGCCAGCCCCGTGGCGACGGCCTCCTACAATGAGCAGTTCTTC. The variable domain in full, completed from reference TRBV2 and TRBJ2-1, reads EPEVTQTPSHQVTQMGQEVILRCVPISNHLYFYWYRQILGQKVEFLVSFYNNEISEKSEIFDDQFSVERPDGSNFTLKIRSTKLEDSAMYFCASPVATASYNEQFFGPGTRLTVL.

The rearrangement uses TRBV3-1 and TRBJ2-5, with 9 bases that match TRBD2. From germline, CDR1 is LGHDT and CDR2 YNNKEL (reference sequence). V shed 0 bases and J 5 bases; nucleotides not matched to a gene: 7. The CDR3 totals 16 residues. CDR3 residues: CASSQDPSGIGETQYF. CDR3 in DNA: TGTGCCAGCAGCCAAGACCCTAGCGGGATTGGTGAGACCCAGTACTTC.

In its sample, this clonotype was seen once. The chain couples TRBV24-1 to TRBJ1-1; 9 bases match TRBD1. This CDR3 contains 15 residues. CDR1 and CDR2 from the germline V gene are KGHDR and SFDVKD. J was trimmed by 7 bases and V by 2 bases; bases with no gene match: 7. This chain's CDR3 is CATSDSGTGSVEAFF. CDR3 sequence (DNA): TGTGCCACCAGTGATTCTGGGACAGGGTCCGTTGAAGCTTTCTTT.